Shown below are 10 T cell receptor beta chains from a single sample sequenced in a study of regulatory T cells in long-lasting Graves disease. Time point specified: persistent/refractory GD, antithyroid drugs over 5 years with positive TRAb. PBMC RNA served as the TCR library source. Libraries of TCR beta came from iRepertoire HTBI primers plus Arm-PCR of CDR3 regions. TCRdb re-called the multiplex PCR reads through MiXCR, storing one row per CDR3 protein. The repertoire holds a few hundred thousand distinct CDR3 sequences, with about a quarter as singletons. The sequences come from peripheral blood mononuclear cells (PBMCs), collected when the disease was refractory, from a patient treated with antithyroid drugs. Receptors originate from a female donor with Graves disease.

This clonotype was counted between two and nine times. The rearrangement joins TRBV28 to TRBJ2-7; 10 bases are shared with TRBD1. The germline CDR1 and CDR2 sequences are MDHEN and SYDVKM. The CDR3 runs to 14 residues. V lost 7 bases to trimming and J lost 3 bases; unmatched junction nucleotides: 6. The CDR3 sequence: CASTSGQGLYEQYF. CDR3 DNA sequence: TGTGCCAGCACATCGGGACAGGGGCTCTACGAGCAGTACTTC.

This clonotype appeared a few times. V is TRBV2 and J is TRBJ2-1, with 7 bases identical to TRBD2. From germline, CDR1 is SNHLY and CDR2 FYNNEI. The V segment lost 6 bases and the J segment 9 bases; nucleotides outside the gene matches: 5. The length of the CDR3 is 12 residues. The CDR3 sequence is CASRPLAREQFF. CDR3 DNA: TGTGCCAGCAGGCCACTAGCGCGTGAGCAGTTCTTC.

V and J are TRBV6-5 and TRBJ1-5; D is ambiguous. The V gene lost 4 bases and the J gene lost 0 bases, with 7 bases spanning the gap. The CDR3 has 14 amino acids. Germline V CDR1 and CDR2: MNHEY, SVGAGI. CDR3 region: CASSSYSSNQPQHF. The CDR3 DNA reads TGTGCCAGCAGTTCTTACAGTAGCAATCAGCCCCAGCATTTT.

This clonotype was seen at least ten times. The J gene is TRBJ2-7, the V gene TRBV20-1, with 9 bases that match TRBD2. This CDR3 has 14 residues. Per the germline V gene, CDR1 is DFQATT and CDR2 is SNEGSKA (reference sequence). V dropped 3 bases and J dropped 6; count of bases not matched to a gene: 9. DNA for the CDR3: TGCAGTGCTAGGGTAGCGGGAGATATGCGCGAGCAGTACTTC. It yields the protein CSARVAGDMREQYF.

The J gene is TRBJ2-4, the V gene TRBV7-2, with D perhaps TRBD2 (5 bases). The CDR3 has 17 amino acids. The germline gives CDR1 SGHTA, CDR2 FQGNSA. V lost 0 bases and J lost 8, with 20 bases in between. The CDR3 loop is CASSLAFGRLRRYIQYF. The CDR3 nucleotides read TGTGCCAGCAGCTTAGCCTTCGGACGACTCAGGAGGTACATTCAGTACTTC.

The CDR3 sequence: CAGGRTSGEADTQYF. Written as DNA, the CDR3 is TGTGCCGGCGGCAGGACTAGCGGGGAAGCAGATACGCAGTATTTT. The chain uses TRBV6-2 or TRBV6-3 and TRBJ2-3; 12 bases align to TRBD2. The trim removed 11 bases at V and 4 bases at J, leaving 10 bases unmatched. Germline V CDR1 and CDR2: MNHEY, SVGEGT. CDR3 length equals 15 residues.

This clonotype was counted only a few times. The CDR3: CASSLGLAGGSHEQYF. DNA of the CDR3: TGCGCCAGCAGCTTGGGACTAGCGGGAGGGTCCCACGAGCAGTACTTC. The V and J genes are TRBV5-1 and TRBJ2-7; 14 positions match TRBD2. Germline values: CDR1 SGHRS, CDR2 YFSETQ. This CDR3 has 16 residues. V lost 0 bases to trimming and J lost 5 bases; unmatched junction nucleotides: 4.

The chain recombines TRBV19 with TRBJ2-2; unclear D gene. Germline V gene data show CDR1 as LNHDA and CDR2 as SQIVND (reference sequence). V lost 0 bases and J lost 8, with 10 bases in between. The CDR3 has 14 amino acids. The CDR3 bases are TGTGCCAGTAGTATAGAAATAGTCGTGGGGGAGCTGTTTTTT. The encoded protein is CASSIEIVVGELFF.

A few counts support this clonotype. The gene calls are TRBV15 and TRBJ2-7; maybe TRBD2 (5 bases). Trimming pared 4 bases from V and 6 bases from J, leaving 10 bases between. Per germline, CDR1 LNHNV and CDR2 YYDKDF (reference sequence). The CDR3 loop spans 12 amino acids. As DNA, the CDR3 is TGTGCCACCAGCACTGGAGAGGGCGAGCAGTACTTC. Protein sequence: CATSTGEGEQYF.

In its sample, this clonotype was seen many times. The chain uses TRBV19 and TRBJ1-5; no definite D call. Deletions cut 2 bases from V and 3 bases from J, with 8 bases between. There are 14 residues in the CDR3. The germline CDR1 and CDR2 sequences are LNHDA and SQIVND (reference sequence). The CDR3: CASSILANNQPQHF. CDR3 coding DNA: TGTGCCAGTAGTATACTGGCCAACAATCAGCCCCAGCATTTT.